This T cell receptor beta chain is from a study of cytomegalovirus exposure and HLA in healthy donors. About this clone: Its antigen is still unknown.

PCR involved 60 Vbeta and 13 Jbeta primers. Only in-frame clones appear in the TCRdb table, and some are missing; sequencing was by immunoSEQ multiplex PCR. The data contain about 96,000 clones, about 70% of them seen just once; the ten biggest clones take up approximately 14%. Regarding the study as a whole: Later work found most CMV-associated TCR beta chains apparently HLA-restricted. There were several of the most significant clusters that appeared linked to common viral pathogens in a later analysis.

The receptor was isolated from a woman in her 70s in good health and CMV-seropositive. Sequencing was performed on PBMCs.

The CDR3 reads CASVPGQGTSFSNQPQHF. In DNA form, the CDR3 reads TGTGCTAGTGTTCCGGGACAGGGGACCTCCTTTAGCAATCAGCCCCAGCATTTT. This sequence joins TRBV12-5 and TRBJ1-5; TRBD1 matches 10 bases. V trimming: 7 bases; J trimming: 0 bases; junction bases outside the gene matches: 12. This CDR3 is 18 amino acids long. CDR1 is LGHNT, CDR2 FRNRAP, per germline.